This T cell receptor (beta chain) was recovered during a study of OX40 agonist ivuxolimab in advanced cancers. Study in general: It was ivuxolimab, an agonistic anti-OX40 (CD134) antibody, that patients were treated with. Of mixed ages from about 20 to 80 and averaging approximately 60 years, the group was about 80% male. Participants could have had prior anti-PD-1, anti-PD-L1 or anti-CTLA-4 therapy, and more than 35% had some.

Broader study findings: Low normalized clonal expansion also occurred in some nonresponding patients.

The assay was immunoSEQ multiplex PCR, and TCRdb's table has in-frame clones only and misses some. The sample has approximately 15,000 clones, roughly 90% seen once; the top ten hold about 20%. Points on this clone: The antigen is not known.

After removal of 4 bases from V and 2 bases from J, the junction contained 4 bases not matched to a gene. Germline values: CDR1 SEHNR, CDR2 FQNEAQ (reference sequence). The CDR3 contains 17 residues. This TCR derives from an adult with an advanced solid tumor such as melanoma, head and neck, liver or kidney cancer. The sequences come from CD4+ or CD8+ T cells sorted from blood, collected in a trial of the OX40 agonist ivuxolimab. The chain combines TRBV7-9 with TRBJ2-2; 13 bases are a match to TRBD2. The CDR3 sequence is CASSSWTSGRNTGELFF. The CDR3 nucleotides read TGTGCCAGCAGCTCCTGGACTAGCGGGAGAAACACCGGGGAGCTGTTTTTT.